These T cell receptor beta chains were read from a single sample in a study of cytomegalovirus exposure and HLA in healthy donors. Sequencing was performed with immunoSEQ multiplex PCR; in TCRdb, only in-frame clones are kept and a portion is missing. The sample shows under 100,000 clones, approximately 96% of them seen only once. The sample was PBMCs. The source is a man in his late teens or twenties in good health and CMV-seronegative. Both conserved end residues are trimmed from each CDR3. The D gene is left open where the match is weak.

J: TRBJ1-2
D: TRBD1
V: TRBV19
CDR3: ASRQTGALADNYGYT

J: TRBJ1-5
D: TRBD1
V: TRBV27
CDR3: ASSPGQGVVFNQPQH

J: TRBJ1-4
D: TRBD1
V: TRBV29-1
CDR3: SVTKTGGGREKLF

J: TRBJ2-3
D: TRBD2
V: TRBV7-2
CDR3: ASSRVPPSGRVRTDTQY

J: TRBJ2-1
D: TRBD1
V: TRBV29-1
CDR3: SVESGQGLLNEQF

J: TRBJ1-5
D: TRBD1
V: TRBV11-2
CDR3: ASSRNRGGQPQH

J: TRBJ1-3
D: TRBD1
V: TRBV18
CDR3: ASSRQGVSGNTIY

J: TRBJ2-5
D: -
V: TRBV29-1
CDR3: SVDSYGEVQETQY

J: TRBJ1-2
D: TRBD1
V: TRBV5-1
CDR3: ASSLGSTGFDGYT

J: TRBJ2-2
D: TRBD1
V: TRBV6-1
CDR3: ASSRDRDSGELF

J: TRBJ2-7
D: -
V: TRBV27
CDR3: ACPELHYEQY

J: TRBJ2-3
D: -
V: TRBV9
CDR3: ASSPTNRLGFTDTQY

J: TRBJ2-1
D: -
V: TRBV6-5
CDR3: ASSYSIPGEQF

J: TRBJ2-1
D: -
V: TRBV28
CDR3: ASSLSDLRGNEQF

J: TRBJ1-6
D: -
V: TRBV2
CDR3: ALMRTENSPLH

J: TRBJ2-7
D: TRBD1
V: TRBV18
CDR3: ASSPPRDRYEQY

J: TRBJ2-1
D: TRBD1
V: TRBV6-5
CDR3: ASSLDRGDEQF

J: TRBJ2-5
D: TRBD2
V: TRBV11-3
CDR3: ASSRRGTSLHETQY

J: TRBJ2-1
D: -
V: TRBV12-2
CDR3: ASRHRNRDIKYNEQF

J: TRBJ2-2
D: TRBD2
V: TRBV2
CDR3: ASMALAGVAGGELF

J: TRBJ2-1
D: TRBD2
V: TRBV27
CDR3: ASSFWVAGVYNNEQF

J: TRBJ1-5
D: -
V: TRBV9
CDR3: ASSVGAQNQPQH

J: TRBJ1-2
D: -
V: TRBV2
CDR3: ASSRGTHYGYT

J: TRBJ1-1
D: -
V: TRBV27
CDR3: ASSLNPAGGTTEAF

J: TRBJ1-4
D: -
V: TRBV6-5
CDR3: ASRRGATNEKLF

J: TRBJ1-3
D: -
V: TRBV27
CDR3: ASSFSGSGNTIY

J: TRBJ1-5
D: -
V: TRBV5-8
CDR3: ATRRDTMGPQH

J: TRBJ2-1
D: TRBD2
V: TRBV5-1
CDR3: ASTPESGRASNEQF

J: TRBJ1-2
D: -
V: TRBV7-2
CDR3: ASSPQQGSHYGYT

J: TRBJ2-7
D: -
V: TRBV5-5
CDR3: ASSLQRSSYEQY

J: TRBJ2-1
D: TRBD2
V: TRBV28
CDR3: ASQGSGTSFKSSYNEQF

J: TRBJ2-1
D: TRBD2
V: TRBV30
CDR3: AWSVASGSYEQF

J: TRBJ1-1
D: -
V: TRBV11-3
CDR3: ASSLGLGRVNTEAF

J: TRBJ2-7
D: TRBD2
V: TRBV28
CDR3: ASRSRGAGGLREQY

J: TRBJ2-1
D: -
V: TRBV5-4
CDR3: ASSFWGVGNEQF

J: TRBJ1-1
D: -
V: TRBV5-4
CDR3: ASSLRPGLNTEAF

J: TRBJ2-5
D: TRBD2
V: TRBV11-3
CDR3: ASSPRVAGGGRGTQY

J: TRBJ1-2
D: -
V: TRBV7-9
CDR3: ASSLGQTNYGYT

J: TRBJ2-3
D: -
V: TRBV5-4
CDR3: ASSFQGGADTQY

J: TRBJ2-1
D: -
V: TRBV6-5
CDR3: ASSYAGREYNEQF

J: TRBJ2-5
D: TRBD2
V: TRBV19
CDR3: ASSSPGTSGMKTQY

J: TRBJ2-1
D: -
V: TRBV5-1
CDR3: ASSSAQGSSYNEQF

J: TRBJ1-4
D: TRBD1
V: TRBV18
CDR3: ASSQTGTGIFTNEKLF

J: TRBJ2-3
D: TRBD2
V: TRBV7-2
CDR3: ASSLFGAGVGDTQY

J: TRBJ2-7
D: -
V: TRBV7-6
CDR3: ASSSSGSPVPYEQY

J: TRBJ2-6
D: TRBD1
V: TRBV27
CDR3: ASGQGSSGANVLT

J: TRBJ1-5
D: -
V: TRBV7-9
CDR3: ASSSGSGGGSNQPQH

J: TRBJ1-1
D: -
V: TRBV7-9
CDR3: ASSLGLGRVTEAF

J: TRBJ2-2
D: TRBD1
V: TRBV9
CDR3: ASSVVGRGRTGELF

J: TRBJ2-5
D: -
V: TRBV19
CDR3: ASSTRETQY

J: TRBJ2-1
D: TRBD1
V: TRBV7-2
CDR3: ASSTGGAYNEQF

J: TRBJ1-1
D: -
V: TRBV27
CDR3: ASNPRGDTEAF

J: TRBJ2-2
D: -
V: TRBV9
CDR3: ASSASTGELF